These 25 T cell receptor beta chains were sequenced from one sample in a study of blood T cell repertoires in COVID-19. The assay was immunoSEQ multiplex PCR, and TCRdb's table has in-frame clones only and misses some. Here the sample spans fewer than 300,000 clones, more than 75% being singletons. The specimen was peripheral blood. The origin of the receptors is a man aged 35-49 years who had recovered from COVID-19.

The chain couples TRBV6-1 to TRBJ1-5, with D possibly TRBD1 on 5 matching bases. Trimming left V 4 bases short and J 0 bases short, with 19 bases between. CDR3 size: 18 residues. Germline lookup yields CDR1 MNHNS and CDR2 SASEGT. CDR3: CASSVIPQTVYSNQPQHF. CDR3 coding DNA: TGTGCCAGCAGTGTAATCCCCCAGACAGTTTATAGCAATCAGCCCCAGCATTTT.

The J gene is TRBJ2-1, the V gene TRBV3-1 (or the pseudogene TRBV3-2); 8 bases line up with TRBD2. Germline loops: CDR1 LGHDT, CDR2 YNNKEL (reference sequence). The CDR3 totals 15 residues. The V segment lost 4 bases and the J segment 1 base; nucleotides outside the gene matches: 3. The CDR3 sequence is CASSLGLASYNEQFF. The CDR3 DNA reads as TGTGCCAGCAGCCTTGGACTAGCTTCCTACAATGAGCAGTTCTTC.

The CDR3 is CASSSGQGADLYGYTF. In DNA form, the CDR3 reads TGTGCCAGCAGCTCCGGACAGGGGGCCGACCTCTATGGCTACACCTTC. The chain couples TRBV5-5 to TRBJ1-2, with 11 bases that match TRBD1. J was trimmed by 4 bases and V by 3 bases; bases with no gene match: 8. The germline CDR1 and CDR2 sequences are SGHKS and YYEKEE (reference sequence). The CDR3 loop spans 16 amino acids.

The chain links TRBV3-1 (or the pseudogene TRBV3-2) to TRBJ1-1, with TRBD1 identical over 7 bases. V trimming: 4 bases; J trimming: 1 base; junction bases outside the gene matches: 3. The germline V gene has CDR1 LGHDT and CDR2 YNNKEL (reference sequence). The CDR3 length is 14 residues. For the CDR3, the DNA is TGTGCCAGCAGCCTCAGGGGGGCGAACACTGAAGCTTTCTTT. Its protein product is CASSLRGANTEAFF.

The J gene is TRBJ1-2, the V gene TRBV30; the match to TRBD1 covers 8 bases. V shed 4 bases, J shed 4 bases, and the junction held 11 bases outside the gene matches. Germline CDR1 and CDR2: GTSNPN and SVGIG (reference sequence). The CDR3 covers 15 residues. CDR3 in amino acids: CAWMLQGEGVYGYTF. The CDR3 DNA reads as TGTGCCTGGATGTTACAGGGGGAGGGAGTCTATGGCTACACCTTC. Based on the CDR3 plus reference TRBV30 and TRBJ1-2, the full variable domain is SQTIHQWPATLVQPVGSPLSLECTVEGTSNPNLYWYRQAAGRGLQLLFYSVGIGQISSEVPQNLSASRPQDRQFILSSKKLLLSDSGFYLCAWMLQGEGVYGYTFGSGTRLTVV.

This clone was seen once. V gene TRBV18 combines with J gene TRBJ2-4, with no clear D. Germline V gene sequence: CDR1 KGHSH, CDR2 LQKENI. The V and J ends lost 1 base and 0 bases respectively, with 10 bases between them. The CDR3 runs to 16 residues. CDR3 protein: CASSPLGSVAKNIQYF. CDR3 nucleotides: TGTGCCAGCTCACCACTCGGGTCCGTAGCCAAAAACATTCAGTACTTC.

Details on this clone: Other DNA sequences from this sample encode an identical CDR3 as well. This sequence joins TRBV18 and TRBJ2-3, with 10 nucleotides matching TRBD2. The ends lost 3 bases at V and 2 bases at J; junction bases unmatched: 2. Germline assignment: CDR1 KGHSH and CDR2 LQKENI. This CDR3 has 15 residues. The CDR3 DNA reads TGTGCCAGCTCACCCCTAGCGGGGGACACAGATACGCAGTATTTT. It encodes CASSPLAGDTDTQYF.

In its sample, this clone was seen once. The chain is built from TRBV2 and TRBJ1-6, with 7 nucleotides matching TRBD1. The CDR3 loop spans 14 amino acids. Losses at the gene ends were 7 bases for V and 10 bases for J; bases not matched to a gene: 10. Germline-derived CDR1 and CDR2 are SNHLY and FYNNEI. The CDR3 DNA reads as TGTGCCAGCACCGCATCACAGGGGAAATCACCCCTCCACTTT. This codes for CASTASQGKSPLHF.

This chain links TRBV5-6 with TRBJ1-5; 11 bases fit TRBD1. The CDR3 is 16 amino acids. The V gene's germline CDR1 is SGHDT and CDR2 YYEEEE. V lost 1 base to trimming and J lost 7 bases; unmatched junction nucleotides: 7. In DNA form, the CDR3 reads TGTGCCAGCAGCTTGTCGGGACAGGGGGTATGGCAGCCCCAGCATTTT. This translates into CASSLSGQGVWQPQHF. Complete variable domain (other parts from reference TRBV5-6 and TRBJ1-5): DAGVTQSPTHLIKTRGQQVTLRCSPKSGHDTVSWYQQALGQGPQFIFQYYEEEERQRGNFPDRFSGHQFPNYSSELNVNALLLGDSALYLCASSLSGQGVWQPQHFGDGTRLSIL.

The chain uses TRBV7-8 and TRBJ2-1; 10 bases line up with TRBD2. The J segment lost 7 bases and the V segment lost 2 bases, leaving 8 bases of the junction unmatched. CDR1 and CDR2 (germline): SGHVS, FQNEAQ. CDR3 length: 16 residues. The CDR3 protein is CASSLFRAGGRNEQFF. The CDR3 DNA follows: TGTGCCAGCAGCTTATTCAGAGCGGGAGGGAGGAATGAGCAGTTCTTC.

V gene TRBV29-1 combines with J gene TRBJ1-4; TRBD1 aligns across 8 bases. J lost 8 bases, V lost 6 bases, and 8 bases had no gene match. CDR3 length equals 13 residues. CDR1 is SQVTM and CDR2 is ANQGSEA in the germline V gene. The CDR3 DNA sequence: TGCAGCGTCCTAGACAGGGGACGGGAAAAACTGTTTTTT. It codes for CSVLDRGREKLFF.

The chain uses TRBV15 and TRBJ2-3, with 10 bases lining up with TRBD2. V dropped 1 base and J dropped 5; count of bases not matched to a gene: 9. Germline-derived CDR1 and CDR2 are LNHNV and YYDKDF (reference sequence). The CDR3 contains 17 residues. The CDR3 loop is CATSRGLAGGREDTQYF. The CDR3 nucleotides read TGTGCCACCAGCAGAGGGTTAGCGGGGGGTAGGGAAGATACGCAGTATTTT. The complete variable domain, with remaining parts taken from reference TRBV15 and TRBJ2-3, reads DAMVIQNPRYQVTQFGKPVTLSCSQTLNHNVMYWYQQKSSQAPKLLFHYYDKDFNNEADTPDNFQSRRPNTSFCFLDIRSPGLGDTAMYLCATSRGLAGGREDTQYFGPGTRLTVL.

The CDR3, as DNA: TGCAGTGCTAGTCCTAGGATGAACACTGAAGCTTTCTTT. Its translation is CSASPRMNTEAFF. The rearrangement links TRBV20-1 to TRBJ1-1; D is unclear. V was shortened by 3 bases and J by 0 bases, with 8 bases between the two germline ends. The CDR3 length is 13 residues. Germline V gene data show CDR1 as DFQATT and CDR2 as SNEGSKA (reference sequence).

The chain is built from TRBV25-1 and TRBJ1-6; TRBD1 might be the D (5 bases). The CDR3 runs 15 residues. Germline CDR1 and CDR2: MGHDK and SYGVNS. Trimming took off 3 bases at V and 7 bases at J, with 13 bases between the two ends. In nucleotides, the CDR3 is TGTGCCAGCAGTGAGGGACGCGGGGGAAATTCACCCCTCCACTTT. Its protein is CASSEGRGGNSPLHF.

The chain recombines TRBV6-5 with TRBJ2-1, with 9 bases matching TRBD1. The trim removed 7 bases at V and 8 bases at J, leaving 9 bases unmatched. Germline-derived CDR1 and CDR2 are MNHEY and SVGAGI. CDR3 length: 14 amino acids. The CDR3 DNA is TGTGCCAGCAAGCCAGGGACAGGGAACCATGAGCAGTTCTTC. Its protein product is CASKPGTGNHEQFF.

The chain combines TRBV9 with TRBJ1-1; D is unresolved. Germline lookup yields CDR1 SGDLS and CDR2 YYNGEE. The germline V and J ends were trimmed by 0 bases and 1 base, with 7 bases remaining between them. The CDR3 consists of 14 residues. The chain's CDR3 is CASSVAEENTEAFF. CDR3 bases: TGTGCCAGCAGCGTAGCAGAGGAGAACACTGAAGCTTTCTTT. Full variable domain (missing parts from reference TRBV9 and TRBJ1-1): DSGVTQTPKHLITATGQRVTLRCSPRSGDLSVYWYQQSLDQGLQFLIQYYNGEERAKGNILERFSAQQFPDLHSELNLSSLELGDSALYFCASSVAEENTEAFFGQGTRLTVV.

The genes are TRBV5-6 and TRBJ1-6, with a tentative D call TRBD1 (6 bases). The ends were cut back, 5 bases at V and 10 bases at J, with 16 bases in the middle. The CDR3 contains 14 residues. Germline lookup yields CDR1 SGHDT and CDR2 YYEEEE. CDR3: CASRDYRDGSPLHF. The CDR3, as DNA: TGTGCCAGCAGAGATTACAGGGACGGCTCACCCCTCCACTTT.

There are a few counts of this clone. The chain combines TRBV7-9 with TRBJ2-7; perhaps TRBD1 as D (6 bases). CDR1 is SEHNR and CDR2 is FQNEAQ in the germline V gene (reference sequence). This CDR3 contains 12 residues. V gave up 2 bases and J gave up 10 bases, with 12 bases separating them. This CDR3 is CASSLPGADQYF. DNA for the CDR3: TGTGCCAGCAGCTTACCAGGGGCGGATCAGTACTTC.

This chain joins TRBV4-1 and TRBJ2-4; 8 bases match TRBD2. The CDR3 has 19 amino acids. J was trimmed by 1 base and V by 0 bases; bases with no gene match: 11. Germline CDR1 MGHRA, CDR2 YSYEKL. CDR3 in DNA: TGCGCCAGCAGCCAAGACTCCGCGGGAGCGGGGGCGGCCAAAAACATTCAGTACTTC. This translates into CASSQDSAGAGAAKNIQYF.

The rearrangement joins TRBV9 to TRBJ2-7; TRBD2 might be the D (6 bases). Trimming removed 0 bases at V and 4 bases at J, with 14 bases between. Germline V CDR1 and CDR2: SGDLS, YYNGEE. The CDR3 is 15 amino acids. CDR3 protein: CASSVGETSLYEQYF. Here the CDR3 DNA reads TGTGCCAGCAGCGTAGGGGAGACTAGTTTGTACGAGCAGTACTTC. The complete variable domain, with remaining parts taken from reference TRBV9 and TRBJ2-7, reads DSGVTQTPKHLITATGQRVTLRCSPRSGDLSVYWYQQSLDQGLQFLIQYYNGEERAKGNILERFSAQQFPDLHSELNLSSLELGDSALYFCASSVGETSLYEQYFGPGTRLTVT.

This chain links TRBV5-1 with TRBJ2-1; maybe TRBD2 (5 bases). The CDR3 is 16 residues long. Trimming left V 3 bases short and J 4 bases short, with 17 bases between. Germline V CDR1 and CDR2: SGHRS, YFSETQ. Here the CDR3 reads CASSSGGGPLYNEQFF. CDR3 nucleotide sequence: TGCGCCAGCAGCTCCGGAGGTGGGCCCTTATACAATGAGCAGTTCTTC.

This chain joins TRBV25-1 and TRBJ2-7; TRBD2 agrees at 7 bases. V shed 4 bases, J shed 0 bases, and the junction held 6 bases outside the gene matches. This CDR3 spans 15 amino acids. CDR1 MGHDK and CDR2 SYGVNS come from the germline V gene. The CDR3 reads CASSVSGKSSYEQYF. Written as DNA, the CDR3 is TGTGCCAGCAGTGTAAGCGGGAAATCCTCCTACGAGCAGTACTTC.

With respect to this clone: The germline gene is not matched at one end of the junction; a read error may be the cause. This chain joins TRBV6-2 or TRBV6-3 and TRBJ2-7; 9 bases agree with TRBD1. The V gene's germline CDR1 is MNHEY and CDR2 SVGEGT. This CDR3 is 12 amino acids long. CDR3 DNA sequence: TGTGCCAGCAGCTACTTACGGGACAGGGCTTACTTC. Translation: CASSYLRDRAYF.

In this sample, this clone turned up once. The chain recombines TRBV5-1 with TRBJ2-3; 8 bases fit TRBD1. V shed 3 bases, J shed 3 bases, and the junction held 6 bases outside the gene matches. CDR3 length: 15 residues. Germline lookup yields CDR1 SGHRS and CDR2 YFSETQ. CDR3 sequence (DNA): TGCGCCAGCAGCTCCTCGGACAGGGTTACAGATACGCAGTATTTT. Protein: CASSSSDRVTDTQYF.

The chain is built from TRBV20-1 and TRBJ2-3, with D perhaps TRBD2 (7 bases). The CDR3 sequence is 15 residues long. CDR1 DFQATT and CDR2 SNEGSKA come from the germline V gene (reference sequence). Trimming left V 3 bases short and J 5 bases short, with 18 bases between. The CDR3, as DNA: TGCAGTGCTAGTCTCTCTGGGGGGGCCGTAGATACGCAGTATTTT. It yields the protein CSASLSGGAVDTQYF.